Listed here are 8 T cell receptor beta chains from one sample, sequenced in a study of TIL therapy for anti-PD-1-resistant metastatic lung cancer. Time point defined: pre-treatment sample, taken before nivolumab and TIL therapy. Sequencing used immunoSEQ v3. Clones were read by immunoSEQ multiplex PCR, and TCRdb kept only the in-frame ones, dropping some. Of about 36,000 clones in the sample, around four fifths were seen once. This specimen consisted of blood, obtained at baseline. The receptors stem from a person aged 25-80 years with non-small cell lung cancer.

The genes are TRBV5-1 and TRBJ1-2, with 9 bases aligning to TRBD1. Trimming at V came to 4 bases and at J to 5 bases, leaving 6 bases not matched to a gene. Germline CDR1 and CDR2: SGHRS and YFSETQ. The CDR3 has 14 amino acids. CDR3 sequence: CASSPGQGGYGYTF. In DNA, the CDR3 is TGCGCCAGCAGCCCGGGACAGGGAGGGTATGGCTACACCTTC.

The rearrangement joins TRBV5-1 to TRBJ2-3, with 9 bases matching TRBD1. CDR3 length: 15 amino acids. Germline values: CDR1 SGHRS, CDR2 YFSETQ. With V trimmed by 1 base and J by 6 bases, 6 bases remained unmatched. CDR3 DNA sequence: TGCGCCAGCAGCTTGAGAGGGACAGGGTTGGATACGCAGTATTTT. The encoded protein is CASSLRGTGLDTQYF. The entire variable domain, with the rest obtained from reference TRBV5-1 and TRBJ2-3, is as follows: KAGVTQTPRYLIKTRGQQVTLSCSPISGHRSVSWYQQTPGQGLQFLFEYFSETQRNKGNFPGRFSGRQFSNSRSEMNVSTLELGDSALYLCASSLRGTGLDTQYFGPGTRLTVL.

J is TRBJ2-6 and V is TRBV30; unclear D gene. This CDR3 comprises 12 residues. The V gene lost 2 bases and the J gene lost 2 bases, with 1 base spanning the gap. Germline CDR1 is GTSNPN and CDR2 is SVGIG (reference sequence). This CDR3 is CAWSPGANVLTF. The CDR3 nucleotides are TGTGCCTGGAGTCCTGGGGCCAACGTCCTGACTTTC.

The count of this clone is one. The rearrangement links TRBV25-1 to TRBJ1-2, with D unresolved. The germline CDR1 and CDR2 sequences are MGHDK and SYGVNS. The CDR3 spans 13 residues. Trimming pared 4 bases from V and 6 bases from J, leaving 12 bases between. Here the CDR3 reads CASSGPPFDGYTF. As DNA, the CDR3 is TGTGCCAGCAGTGGACCCCCCTTCGATGGCTACACCTTC.

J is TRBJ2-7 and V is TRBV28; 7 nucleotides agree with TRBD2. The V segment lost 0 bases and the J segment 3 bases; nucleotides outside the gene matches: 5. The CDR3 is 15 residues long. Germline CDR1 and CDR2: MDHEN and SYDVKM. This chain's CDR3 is CASSLWSGENYEQYF. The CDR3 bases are TGTGCCAGCAGTTTATGGAGCGGGGAGAACTACGAGCAGTACTTC.

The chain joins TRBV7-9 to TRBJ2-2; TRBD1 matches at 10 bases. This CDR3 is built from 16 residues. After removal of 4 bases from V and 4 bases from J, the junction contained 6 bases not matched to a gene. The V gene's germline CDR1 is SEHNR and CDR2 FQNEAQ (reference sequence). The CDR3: CASSSSGTGVTGELFF. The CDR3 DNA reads TGTGCCAGCAGCTCCTCCGGGACAGGGGTCACCGGGGAGCTGTTTTTT.

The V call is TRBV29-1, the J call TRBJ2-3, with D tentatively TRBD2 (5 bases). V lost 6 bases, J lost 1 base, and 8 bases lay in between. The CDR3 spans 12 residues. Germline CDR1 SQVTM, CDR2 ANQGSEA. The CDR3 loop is CSVGAGTDTQYF. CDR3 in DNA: TGCAGCGTAGGAGCGGGCACAGATACGCAGTATTTT.

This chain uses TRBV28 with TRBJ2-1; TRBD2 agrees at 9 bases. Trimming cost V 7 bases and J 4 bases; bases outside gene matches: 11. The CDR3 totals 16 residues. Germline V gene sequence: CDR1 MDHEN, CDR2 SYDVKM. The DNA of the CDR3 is TGTGCCAGCAACACAATTAGCGGGGGCCAGTACAATGAGCAGTTCTTC. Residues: CASNTISGGQYNEQFF.